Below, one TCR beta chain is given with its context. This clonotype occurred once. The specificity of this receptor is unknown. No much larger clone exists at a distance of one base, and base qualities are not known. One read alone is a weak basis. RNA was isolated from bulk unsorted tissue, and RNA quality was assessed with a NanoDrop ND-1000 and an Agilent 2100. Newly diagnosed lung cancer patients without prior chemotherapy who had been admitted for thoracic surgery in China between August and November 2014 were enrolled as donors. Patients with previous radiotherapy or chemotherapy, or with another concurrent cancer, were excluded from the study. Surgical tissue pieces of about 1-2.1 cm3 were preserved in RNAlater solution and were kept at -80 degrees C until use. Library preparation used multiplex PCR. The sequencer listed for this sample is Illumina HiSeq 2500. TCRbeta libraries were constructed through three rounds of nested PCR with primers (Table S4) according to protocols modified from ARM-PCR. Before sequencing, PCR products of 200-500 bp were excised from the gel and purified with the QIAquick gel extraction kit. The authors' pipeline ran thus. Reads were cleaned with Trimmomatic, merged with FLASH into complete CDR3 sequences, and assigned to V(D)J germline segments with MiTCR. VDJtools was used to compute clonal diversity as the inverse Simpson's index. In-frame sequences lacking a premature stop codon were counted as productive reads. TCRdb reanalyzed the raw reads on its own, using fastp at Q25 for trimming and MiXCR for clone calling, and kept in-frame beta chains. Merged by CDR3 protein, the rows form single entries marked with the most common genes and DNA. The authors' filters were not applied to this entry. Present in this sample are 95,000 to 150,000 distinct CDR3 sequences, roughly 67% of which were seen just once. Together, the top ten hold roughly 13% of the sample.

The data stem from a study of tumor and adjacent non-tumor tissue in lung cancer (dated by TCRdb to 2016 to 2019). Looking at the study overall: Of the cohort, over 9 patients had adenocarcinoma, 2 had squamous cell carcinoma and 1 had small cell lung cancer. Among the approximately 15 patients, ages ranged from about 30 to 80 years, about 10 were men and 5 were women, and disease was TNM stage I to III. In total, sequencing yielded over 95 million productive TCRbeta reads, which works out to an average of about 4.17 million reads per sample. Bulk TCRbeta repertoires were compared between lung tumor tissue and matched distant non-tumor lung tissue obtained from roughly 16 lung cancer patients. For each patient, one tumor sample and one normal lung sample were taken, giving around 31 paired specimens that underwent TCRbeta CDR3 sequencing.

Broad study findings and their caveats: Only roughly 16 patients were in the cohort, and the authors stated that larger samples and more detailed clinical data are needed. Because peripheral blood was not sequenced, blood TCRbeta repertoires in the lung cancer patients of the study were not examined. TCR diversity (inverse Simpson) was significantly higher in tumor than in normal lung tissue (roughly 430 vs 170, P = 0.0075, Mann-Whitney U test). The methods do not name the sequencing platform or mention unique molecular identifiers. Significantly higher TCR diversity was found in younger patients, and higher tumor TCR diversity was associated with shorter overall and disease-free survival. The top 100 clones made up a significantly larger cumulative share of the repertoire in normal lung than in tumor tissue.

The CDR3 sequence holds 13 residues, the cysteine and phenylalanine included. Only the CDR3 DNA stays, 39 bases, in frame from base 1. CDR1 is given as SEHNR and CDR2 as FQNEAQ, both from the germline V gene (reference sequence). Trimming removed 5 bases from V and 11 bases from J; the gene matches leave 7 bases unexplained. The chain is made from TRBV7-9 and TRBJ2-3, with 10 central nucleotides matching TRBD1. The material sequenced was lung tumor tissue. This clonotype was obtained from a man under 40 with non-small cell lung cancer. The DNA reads TGTGCCAGCAGCCTCGGACGGACAGGGGGGCAGTATTTT. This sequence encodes CASSLGRTGGQYF.